What follows describes a single T cell receptor (beta chain). The CDR3 totals 14 residues. V shed 5 bases, J shed 8 bases, and the junction held 10 bases outside the gene matches. Germline CDR1 PRHDT, CDR2 FYEKMQ (reference sequence). This sample is drawn from a study of blood T cell repertoires in COVID-19. Study-wide background: The study drew acute and convalescent COVID-19 samples from the United States, Italy and Spain.

In the authors' workflow: Amplifying reference gene primers gave estimates of nucleated cell counts. Measured with immunoSEQ multiplex PCR; TCRdb has only the in-frame clones, and not every one. V, J and clone size were drawn from that table, and D and trimming were deduced from the DNA. The data hold some 320,000 clones, with 85% to 90% observed a single time. Recruited during active infection, patients (from Seattle) were subsequently followed longitudinally. The sample taken for sequencing was peripheral blood. The TCR originated in a woman between 25 and 40 years old with COVID-19, enrolled during active disease. This chain links TRBV13 with TRBJ1-2, with 8 nucleotides matching TRBD1. The CDR3 is CASSQTGVGRGYTF. The DNA for the CDR3 is TGTGCCAGCAGCCAGACAGGGGTAGGACGGGGCTACACCTTC.